Sequencing of this TCR beta chain was carried out in a study of graft-versus-host responses after intestinal transplantation. Overall study context: Multivisceral, liver-intestinal, or isolated intestinal grafts went to recipients. Every one of the recipients received anti-thymocyte globulin induction and afterwards took tacrolimus and steroids for about 3 years. Study-wide points: Early after transplant, HvG clones declined as circulating GvH clones peaked. GvH clones occurred in recipient marrow; some first appeared in ileum or blood.

This clone has only one observation. Its antigen is unknown. TCRdb keeps only in-frame clones here, not all; method: immunoSEQ multiplex PCR. The data show approximately 97,000 clones, roughly nine tenths seen once. Germline V lookup: CDR1 LGHNA, CDR2 YSLEER. V dropped 1 base and J dropped 5; count of bases not matched to a gene: 7. This CDR3 contains 15 residues. This clonotype was obtained from a human donor who was the organ donor for an intestinal transplant. The chain employs TRBV4-3 and TRBJ1-2; 7 bases line up with TRBD1. Sequencing used unstimulated CD4+ T cells sorted from spleen or lymph node cells, obtained before transplant. CDR3 loop: CASSQGTTGSYGYTF. The CDR3 nucleotides are TGCGCCAGCAGCCAAGGAACGACAGGGTCTTATGGCTACACCTTC.